This record concerns one T cell receptor beta chain sequence. The sample belongs to a study of blood T cell repertoires in COVID-19. Overall study context: Whether acute or convalescent, the COVID-19 samples came from the United States, Italy and Spain. T cells, B-cell-depleted T cells, or PBMCs supplied cDNA or gDNA.

The V end lost 1 base, the J end lost 7 bases, and 4 bases lay between the germline ends. Germline-derived CDR1 and CDR2 are SGHDN and FVKESK. This CDR3 region has 11 residues. TCRdb keeps only in-frame clones here, not all; method: immunoSEQ multiplex PCR. The repertoire holds 55,000 to 70,000 clones, with 60% to 85% as singletons. The material sequenced was peripheral blood. The chain couples TRBV14 to TRBJ2-5; D gene uncertain. This TCR was recovered from a human donor in a cohort sampled during active COVID-19. In nucleotides, the CDR3 is TGTGCCAGCAGCCAAGGAGTGACCCAGTACTTC. Protein: CASSQGVTQYF.